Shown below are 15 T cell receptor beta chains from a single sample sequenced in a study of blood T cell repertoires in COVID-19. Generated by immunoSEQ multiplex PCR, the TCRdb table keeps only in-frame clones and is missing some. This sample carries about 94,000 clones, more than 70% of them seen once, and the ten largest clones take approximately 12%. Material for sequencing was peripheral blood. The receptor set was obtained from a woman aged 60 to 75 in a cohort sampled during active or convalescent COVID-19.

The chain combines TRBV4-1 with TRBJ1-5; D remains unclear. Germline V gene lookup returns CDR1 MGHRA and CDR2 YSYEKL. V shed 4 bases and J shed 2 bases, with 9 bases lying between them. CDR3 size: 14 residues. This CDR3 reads CASSRGLRNQPQHF. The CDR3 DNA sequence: TGCGCCAGCAGCCGCGGGCTCCGCAATCAGCCCCAGCATTTT.

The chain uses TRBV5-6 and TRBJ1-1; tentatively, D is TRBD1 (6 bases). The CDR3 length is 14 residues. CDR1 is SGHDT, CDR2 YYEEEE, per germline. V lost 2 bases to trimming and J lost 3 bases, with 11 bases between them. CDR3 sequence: CASSFPDSYTEAFF. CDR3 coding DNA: TGTGCCAGCAGCTTCCCGGACAGTTACACTGAAGCTTTCTTT.

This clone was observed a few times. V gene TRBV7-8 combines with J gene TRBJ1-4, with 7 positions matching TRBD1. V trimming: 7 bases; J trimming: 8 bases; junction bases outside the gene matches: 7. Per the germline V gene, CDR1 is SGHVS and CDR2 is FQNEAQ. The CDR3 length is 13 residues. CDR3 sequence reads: CASTRQGKEKLFF. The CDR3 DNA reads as TGTGCCAGCACCCGACAGGGAAAGGAAAAACTGTTTTTT.

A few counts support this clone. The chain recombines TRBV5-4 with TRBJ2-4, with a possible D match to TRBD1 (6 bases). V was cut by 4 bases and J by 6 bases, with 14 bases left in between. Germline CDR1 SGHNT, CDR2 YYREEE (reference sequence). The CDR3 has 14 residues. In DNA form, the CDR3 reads TGTGCCAGCAGCGTTAAGACAGGTAGAAACATTCAGTACTTC. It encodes CASSVKTGRNIQYF.

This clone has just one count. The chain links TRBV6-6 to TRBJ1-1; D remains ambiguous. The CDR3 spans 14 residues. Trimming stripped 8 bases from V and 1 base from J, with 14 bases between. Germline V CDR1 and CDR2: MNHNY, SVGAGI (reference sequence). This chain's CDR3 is CASGLNPPNTEAFF. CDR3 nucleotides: TGTGCCAGCGGCCTGAATCCTCCGAACACTGAAGCTTTCTTT.

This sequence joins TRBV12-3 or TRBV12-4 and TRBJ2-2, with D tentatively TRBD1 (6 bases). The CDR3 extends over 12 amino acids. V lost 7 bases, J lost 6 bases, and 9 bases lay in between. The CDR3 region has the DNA TGTGCCAGCACTCAGGGGCCCGGGGAGCTGTTTTTT. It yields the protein CASTQGPGELFF.

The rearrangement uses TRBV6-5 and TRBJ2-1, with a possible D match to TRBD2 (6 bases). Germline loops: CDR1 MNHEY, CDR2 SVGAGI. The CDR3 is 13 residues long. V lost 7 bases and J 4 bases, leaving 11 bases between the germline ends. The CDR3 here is CASIGSGYNEQFF. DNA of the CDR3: TGTGCCAGCATAGGTAGCGGATACAATGAGCAGTTCTTC.

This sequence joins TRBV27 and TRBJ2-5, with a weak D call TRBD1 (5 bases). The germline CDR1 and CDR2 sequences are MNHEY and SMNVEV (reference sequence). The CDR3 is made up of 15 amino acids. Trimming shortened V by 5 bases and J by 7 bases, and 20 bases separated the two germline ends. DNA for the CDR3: TGTGCCAGCAGTATATACCCCTCAGGGCTAGGGACCCAGTACTTC. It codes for CASSIYPSGLGTQYF.

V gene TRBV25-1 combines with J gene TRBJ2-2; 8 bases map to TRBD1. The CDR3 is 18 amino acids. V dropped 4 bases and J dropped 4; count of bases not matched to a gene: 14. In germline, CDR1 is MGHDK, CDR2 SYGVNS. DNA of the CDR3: TGTGCCAGCAGTGGAGCCACAGGGACAGGCGGCTCCACCGGGGAGCTGTTTTTT. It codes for CASSGATGTGGSTGELFF.

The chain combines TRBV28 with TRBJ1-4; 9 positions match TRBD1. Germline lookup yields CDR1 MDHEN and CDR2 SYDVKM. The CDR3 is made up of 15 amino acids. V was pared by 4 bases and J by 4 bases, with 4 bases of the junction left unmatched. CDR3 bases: TGTGCCAGCAGTTCCGGGACAGGGAATAATGAAAAACTGTTTTTT. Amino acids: CASSSGTGNNEKLFF.

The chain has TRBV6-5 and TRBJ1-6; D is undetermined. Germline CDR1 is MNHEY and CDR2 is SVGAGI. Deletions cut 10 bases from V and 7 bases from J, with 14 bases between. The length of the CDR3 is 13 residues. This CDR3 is CATSGFPNSPLHF. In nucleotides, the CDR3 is TGTGCCACCTCCGGGTTCCCCAATTCACCCCTCCACTTT.

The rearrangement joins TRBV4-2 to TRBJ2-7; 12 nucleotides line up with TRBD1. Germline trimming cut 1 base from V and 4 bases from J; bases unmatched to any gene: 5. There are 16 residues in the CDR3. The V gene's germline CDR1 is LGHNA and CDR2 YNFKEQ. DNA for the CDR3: TGTGCCAGCAGCCAAGCGGGACAGGGGGCCAGGTACGAGCAGTACTTC. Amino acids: CASSQAGQGARYEQYF.

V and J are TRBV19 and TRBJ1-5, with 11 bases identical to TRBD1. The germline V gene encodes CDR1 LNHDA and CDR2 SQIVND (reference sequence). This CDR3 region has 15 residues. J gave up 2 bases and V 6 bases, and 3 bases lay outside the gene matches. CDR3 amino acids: CASRWTGGGNQPQHF. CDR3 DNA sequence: TGTGCCAGTAGGTGGACAGGGGGCGGCAATCAGCCCCAGCATTTT.

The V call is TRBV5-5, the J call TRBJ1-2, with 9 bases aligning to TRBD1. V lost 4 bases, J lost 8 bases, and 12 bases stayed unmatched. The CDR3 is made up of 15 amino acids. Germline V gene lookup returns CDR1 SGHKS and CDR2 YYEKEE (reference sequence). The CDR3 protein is CASSPGTGMGKGYTF. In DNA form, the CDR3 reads TGTGCCAGCAGCCCCGGGACAGGGATGGGTAAAGGCTACACCTTC.

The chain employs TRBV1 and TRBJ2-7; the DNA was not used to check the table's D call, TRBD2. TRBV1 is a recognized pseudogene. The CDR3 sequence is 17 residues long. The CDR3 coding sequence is TGCACCAGCAGCCAGGGGACTAGCGGGAGGCGACCCTACGAGCAGTACTTC. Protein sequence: CTSSQGTSGRRPYEQYF.